What follows is one T cell receptor (beta chain) and its context. V lost 0 bases and J lost 0, with 7 bases in between. Germline V gives CDR1 SGHRS, CDR2 YFSETQ. This CDR3 is 15 amino acids long. The source of the sample is a study of blood T cell repertoires in COVID-19. TCRdb's table, derived via immunoSEQ multiplex PCR, lists solely in-frame clones and lacks some. The sample records some 200,000 clones, roughly 80% being singletons. Sequencing was done on a sample of peripheral blood. The rearrangement uses TRBV5-1 and TRBJ1-5; no clear D gene. This TCR was recovered from a woman of 80 years or more with acute or convalescent COVID-19. CDR3 sequence (DNA): TGCGCCAGCAGCTTGGGTCAGTATAGCAATCAGCCCCAGCATTTT. This encodes CASSLGQYSNQPQHF.